Following are 24 T cell receptor beta chains from one sample sequenced in a study of regulatory dendritic cells for organ transplantation. Libraries were prepared by immunoSEQ multiplex PCR; TCRdb keeps only in-frame clonotypes and omits some of them. Here the sample spans 25,000 to 35,000 clones, 82% being singletons. Sequencing was carried out using naive CD8+ T cells from blood. Subset indicated: CD45RA+ naive T cells. All receptors come from a human donor in good health.

The chain employs TRBV19 and TRBJ1-5; D may be TRBD1 (6 bases). The CDR3 runs 15 residues. V was pared by 4 bases and J by 3 bases, with 13 bases between. Germline CDR1 LNHDA, CDR2 SQIVND (reference sequence). CDR3 sequence (DNA): TGTGCCAGTAGTAGGGAGGGGGGGATCAATCAGCCCCAGCATTTT. Protein: CASSREGGINQPQHF.

This chain links TRBV13 with TRBJ2-5; TRBD2 might be the D (5 bases). V dropped 1 base and J dropped 3 bases, with 12 bases sitting between them. Germline V gene lookup returns CDR1 PRHDT and CDR2 FYEKMQ (reference sequence). There are 15 residues in the CDR3. For the CDR3, the DNA is TGTGCCAGCAGCTTAGTGGGTTTCGGGGAAGAGACCCAGTACTTC. It encodes CASSLVGFGEETQYF.

The CDR3 sequence is CASSLGTGGYEQYF. DNA for the CDR3: TGTGCCAGCAGCCTGGGGACTGGCGGGTACGAGCAGTACTTC. The chain carries TRBV9 and TRBJ2-7, with D tentatively TRBD2 (6 bases). Germline V gene lookup returns CDR1 SGDLS and CDR2 YYNGEE. This CDR3 is 14 amino acids long. V gave up 4 bases and J gave up 4 bases, with 15 bases separating them.

This rearrangement joins TRBV9 to TRBJ2-2, with D possibly TRBD2 on 6 matching bases. CDR3 size: 15 residues. V was shortened by 4 bases and J by 6 bases, with 16 bases between the two germline ends. Germline lookup yields CDR1 SGDLS and CDR2 YYNGEE. The CDR3 DNA sequence: TGTGCCAGCAGCTCCTATGGGGAGGTTGCCGGGGAGCTGTTTTTT. Its translation: CASSSYGEVAGELFF. Filled out from reference TRBV9 and TRBJ2-2, the complete variable domain reads DSGVTQTPKHLITATGQRVTLRCSPRSGDLSVYWYQQSLDQGLQFLIQYYNGEERAKGNILERFSAQQFPDLHSELNLSSLELGDSALYFCASSSYGEVAGELFFGEGSRLTVL.

The rearrangement links TRBV2 to TRBJ2-3; 7 bases align to TRBD1. J was trimmed by 4 bases and V by 3 bases; bases with no gene match: 7. Germline V gives CDR1 SNHLY, CDR2 FYNNEI. The CDR3 covers 15 residues. The CDR3 region has the DNA TGTGCCAGCAGTGATTTACAGGGGAGTTCAGATACGCAGTATTTT. This sequence encodes CASSDLQGSSDTQYF.

This chain joins TRBV11-2 and TRBJ2-4; TRBD2 might be the D (5 bases). Deletions cut 5 bases from V and 0 bases from J, with 11 bases between. Germline loops: CDR1 SGHAT, CDR2 FQNNGV. The CDR3 runs 15 residues. This CDR3 is CASSAGDLAKNIQYF. The DNA of the CDR3 is TGTGCCAGCAGCGCCGGGGATCTAGCCAAAAACATTCAGTACTTC.

The chain couples TRBV10-3 to TRBJ2-7; 10 bases line up with TRBD1. The V segment lost 4 bases and the J segment 3 bases; nucleotides outside the gene matches: 18. The germline V gene has CDR1 ENHRY and CDR2 SYGVKD. There are 19 residues in the CDR3. CDR3 loop: CAISADPGQGSQQGYEQYF. CDR3 sequence (DNA): TGTGCCATCAGTGCCGACCCGGGACAGGGGAGCCAACAGGGCTACGAGCAGTACTTC.

The chain couples TRBV5-1 to TRBJ2-3; D remains ambiguous. Germline assignment: CDR1 SGHRS and CDR2 YFSETQ. The CDR3 runs 15 residues. V shed 0 bases and J shed 4 bases, with 12 bases lying between them. CDR3 sequence: CASSLELPLADTQYF. In DNA form, the CDR3 reads TGCGCCAGCAGCTTGGAACTACCCCTTGCAGATACGCAGTATTTT.

This rearrangement joins TRBV7-2 to TRBJ2-3, with D possibly matching TRBD2 (7 bases). V gave up 1 base and J gave up 2 bases, with 10 bases separating them. The CDR3 has 15 amino acids. The germline V gene encodes CDR1 SGHTA and CDR2 FQGNSA. CDR3 in DNA: TGTGCCAGCAGCTTAGTCGGGGGGCCCACAGATACGCAGTATTTT. Protein product: CASSLVGGPTDTQYF.

The rearrangement uses TRBV19 and TRBJ2-7; D gene unclear. Trimming left V 0 bases short and J 5 bases short, with 11 bases between. The length of the CDR3 is 14 residues. Germline V gene lookup returns CDR1 LNHDA and CDR2 SQIVND (reference sequence). The CDR3 loop reads CASSIDRAANEQYF. In nucleotides, the CDR3 is TGTGCCAGTAGTATAGATCGCGCCGCCAACGAGCAGTACTTC. The whole variable domain, remainder taken from reference TRBV19 and TRBJ2-7, is DGGITQSPKYLFRKEGQNVTLSCEQNLNHDAMYWYRQDPGQGLRLIYYSQIVNDFQKGDIAEGYSVSREKKESFPLTVTSAQKNPTAFYLCASSIDRAANEQYFGPGTRLTVT.

J is TRBJ1-1 and V is TRBV9; 7 positions match TRBD1. V trimming: 0 bases; J trimming: 7 bases; junction bases outside the gene matches: 3. Germline CDR1 reads SGDLS; CDR2 reads YYNGEE. The length of the CDR3 is 13 residues. CDR3 sequence: CASSVGAGGEAFF. The DNA for the CDR3 is TGTGCCAGCAGCGTAGGGGCAGGGGGTGAAGCTTTCTTT.

The chain has TRBV9 and TRBJ2-1; 7 bases are shared with TRBD1. Germline V gene sequence: CDR1 SGDLS, CDR2 YYNGEE. This CDR3 is built from 14 residues. V shed 3 bases, J shed 5 bases, and the junction held 5 bases outside the gene matches. The CDR3 here is CASSGRGSNNEQFF. The CDR3 DNA follows: TGTGCCAGCAGCGGCAGGGGGTCCAACAATGAGCAGTTCTTC.

V gene TRBV7-2 combines with J gene TRBJ2-7; D gene uncertain. Germline V CDR1 and CDR2: SGHTA, FQGNSA. The CDR3 runs to 15 residues. V lost 3 bases, J lost 0 bases, and 12 bases lay in between. This CDR3 is CASSFFQVLSYEQYF. DNA of the CDR3: TGTGCCAGCAGCTTTTTCCAGGTTCTCTCCTACGAGCAGTACTTC.

The chain carries TRBV6-4 and TRBJ1-1; D perhaps matches TRBD1 (5 bases). The CDR3 runs 12 residues. V lost 9 bases, J lost 6 bases, and 14 bases lay in between. The germline CDR1 and CDR2 sequences are MRHNA and SNTAGT. The CDR3 here is CASCRGDPEAFF. The CDR3 DNA is TGTGCCAGTTGCCGGGGGGACCCTGAAGCTTTCTTT.

This chain links TRBV6-1 with TRBJ2-1; TRBD1 agrees at 7 bases. Germline lookup yields CDR1 MNHNS and CDR2 SASEGT. V shed 3 bases, J shed 0 bases, and the junction held 5 bases outside the gene matches. CDR3 length: 16 residues. This CDR3 reads CASSEWGQSSYNEQFF. The DNA of the CDR3 is TGTGCCAGCAGTGAGTGGGGACAGAGCTCCTACAATGAGCAGTTCTTC.

The rearrangement joins TRBV6-1 to TRBJ1-1; D not resolved. CDR1 is MNHNS and CDR2 is SASEGT in the germline V gene. The CDR3 contains 12 residues. Between the trimmed V and J ends, which lost 8 bases and 7 bases, there was a span of 14 bases. CDR3 DNA sequence: TGTGCCAGCGGGAGAACCGACGGTGAAGCTTTCTTT. Protein product: CASGRTDGEAFF.

In this sample, this clone turned up once. The chain is built from TRBV5-5 and TRBJ1-2, with 10 bases aligning to TRBD1. The CDR3 extends over 15 amino acids. Losses at the gene ends were 0 bases for V and 3 bases for J; bases not matched to a gene: 2. The germline V gene encodes CDR1 SGHKS and CDR2 YYEKEE (reference sequence). The CDR3 sequence: CASSLDGTGDYGYTF. DNA for the CDR3: TGTGCCAGCAGCTTGGACGGGACAGGGGACTATGGCTACACCTTC.

The chain recombines TRBV2 with TRBJ1-5; D is possibly TRBD1 (6 bases). Germline V gene sequence: CDR1 SNHLY, CDR2 FYNNEI. CDR3 length equals 15 residues. Trimming stripped 3 bases from V and 5 bases from J, with 14 bases between. CDR3 in DNA: TGTGCCAGCAGTGACCCCACAGGGTTGCATCAGCCCCAGCATTTT. Translating gives CASSDPTGLHQPQHF.

The chain carries TRBV6-6 and TRBJ1-4, with D unresolved. V was shortened by 6 bases and J by 0 bases, with 5 bases between the two germline ends. The CDR3 spans 13 residues. CDR1 and CDR2 (germline): MNHNY, SVGAGI (reference sequence). DNA for the CDR3: TGTGCCAGCAGGAGCGCAACTAATGAAAAACTGTTTTTT. It is translated as CASRSATNEKLFF.

The J gene is TRBJ2-1, the V gene TRBV13; TRBD1 matches at 8 bases. V was pared by 5 bases and J by 0 bases, with 6 bases of the junction left unmatched. The CDR3 sequence is 16 residues long. The germline CDR1 and CDR2 sequences are PRHDT and FYEKMQ (reference sequence). The CDR3 sequence: CASSQGAGSSYNEQFF. The CDR3 DNA reads TGTGCCAGCAGCCAGGGGGCAGGGAGCTCCTACAATGAGCAGTTCTTC.

The V and J genes are TRBV28 and TRBJ2-2; the match to TRBD2 covers 7 bases. The CDR3 is made up of 17 amino acids. V lost 2 bases, J lost 7 bases, and 13 bases stayed unmatched. Germline CDR1 is MDHEN and CDR2 is SYDVKM. The CDR3 protein is CASSLTRAGYIGGELFF. The CDR3 coding sequence is TGTGCCAGCAGTTTAACCCGAGCGGGGTACATAGGCGGGGAGCTGTTTTTT.

This sequence joins TRBV2 and TRBJ2-2; 13 bases agree with TRBD2. The V gene end was trimmed by 3 bases and the J gene end by 6 bases; junction bases not matched to a gene: 4. In germline, CDR1 is SNHLY, CDR2 FYNNEI. CDR3 length equals 16 residues. Here the CDR3 DNA reads TGTGCCAGCAGTGATACTAGCGGGGGGGCACCCGGGGAGCTGTTTTTT. This gives the protein CASSDTSGGAPGELFF.

This sequence joins TRBV29-1 and TRBJ1-1, with unresolved D. V lost 1 base and J lost 4, with 10 bases in between. CDR3 size: 13 residues. The germline gives CDR1 SQVTM, CDR2 ANQGSEA. In DNA, the CDR3 is TGCAGCGTTGAAGGGGAGAGCGGCACTGAAGCTTTCTTT. The encoded protein is CSVEGESGTEAFF. Looking up the rest from reference TRBV29-1 and TRBJ1-1 gives the full variable domain: SAVISQKPSRDICQRGTSLTIQCQVDSQVTMMFWYRQQPGQSLTLIATANQGSEATYESGFVIDKFPISRPNLTFSTLTVSNMSPEDSSIYLCSVEGESGTEAFFGQGTRLTVV.

The CDR3 DNA is TGTGCCAGCAGCTTAACAGGGGGACACACTGAAGCTTTCTTT. This gives the protein CASSLTGGHTEAFF. J is TRBJ1-1 and V is TRBV11-2; 8 nucleotides line up with TRBD1. In germline, CDR1 is SGHAT, CDR2 FQNNGV. This CDR3 has 14 amino acids. V shed 2 bases, J shed 3 bases, and the junction held 2 bases outside the gene matches.